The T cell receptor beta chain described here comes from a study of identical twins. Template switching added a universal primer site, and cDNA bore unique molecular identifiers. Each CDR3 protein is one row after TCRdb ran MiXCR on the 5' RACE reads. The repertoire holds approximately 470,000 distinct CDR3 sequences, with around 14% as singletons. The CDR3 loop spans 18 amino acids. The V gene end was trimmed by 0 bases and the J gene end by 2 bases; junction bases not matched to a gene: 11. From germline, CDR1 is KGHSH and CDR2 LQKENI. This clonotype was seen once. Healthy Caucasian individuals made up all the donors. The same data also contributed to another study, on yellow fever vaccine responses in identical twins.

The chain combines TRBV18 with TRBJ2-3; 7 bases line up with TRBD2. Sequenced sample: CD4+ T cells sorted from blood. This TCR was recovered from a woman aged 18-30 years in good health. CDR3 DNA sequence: TGTGCCAGCTCACCACCGATCGGACTAGTCCGAACCACAGATACGCAGTATTTT. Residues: CASSPPIGLVRTTDTQYF.